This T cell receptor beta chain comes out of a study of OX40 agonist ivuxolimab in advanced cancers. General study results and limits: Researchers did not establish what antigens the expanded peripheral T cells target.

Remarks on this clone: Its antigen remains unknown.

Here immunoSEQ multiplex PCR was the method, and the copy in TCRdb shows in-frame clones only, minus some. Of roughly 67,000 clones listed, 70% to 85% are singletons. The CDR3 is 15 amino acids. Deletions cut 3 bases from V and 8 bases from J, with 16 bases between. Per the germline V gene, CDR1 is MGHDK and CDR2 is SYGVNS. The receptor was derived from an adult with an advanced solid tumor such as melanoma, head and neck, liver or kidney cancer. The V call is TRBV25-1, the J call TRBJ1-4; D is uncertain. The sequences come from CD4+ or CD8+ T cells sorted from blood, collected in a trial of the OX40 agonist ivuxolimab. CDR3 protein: CASSEYGSRGEKLFF. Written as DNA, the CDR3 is TGTGCCAGCAGTGAGTACGGGAGCCGGGGAGAAAAACTGTTTTTT.